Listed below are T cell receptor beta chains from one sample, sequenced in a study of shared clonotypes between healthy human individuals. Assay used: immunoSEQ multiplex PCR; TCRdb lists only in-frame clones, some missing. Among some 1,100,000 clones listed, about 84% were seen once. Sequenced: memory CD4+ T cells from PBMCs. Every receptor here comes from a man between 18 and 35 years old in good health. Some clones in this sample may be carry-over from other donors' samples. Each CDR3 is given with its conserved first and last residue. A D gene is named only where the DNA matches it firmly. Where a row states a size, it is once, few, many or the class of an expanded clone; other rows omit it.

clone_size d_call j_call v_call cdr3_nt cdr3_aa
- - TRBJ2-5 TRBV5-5 TGTGCCAGCAGCTTGACCGGCGAGACCCAGTACTTC CASSLTGETQYF
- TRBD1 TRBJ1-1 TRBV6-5 TGTGCCACCAGGACGACAGGGTTGCACACTGAAGCTTTCTTT CATRTTGLHTEAFF
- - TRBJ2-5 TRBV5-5 TGTGCCAGCAGCTTAGGCTCGGGGACACCAAGAGGGGAGACCCAGTACTTC CASSLGSGTPRGETQYF
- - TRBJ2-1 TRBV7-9 TGTGCCAGCAGCTTAGCGGGGGAACGCAATGAGCAGTTCTTC CASSLAGERNEQFF
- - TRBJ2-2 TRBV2 TGTGCCAGCAGTGCGGGCACCGGGGAGCTGTTTTTT CASSAGTGELFF
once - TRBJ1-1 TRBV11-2 TGTGCCAGCAGCTTAGCCGAAAACACTGAAGCTTTCTTT CASSLAENTEAFF
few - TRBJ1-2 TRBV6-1 TGTGCCAGCAGTGAGAGGGGTGGCTACACCTTC CASSERGGYTF
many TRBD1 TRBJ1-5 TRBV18 TGTGCCAGCTCACCCACCCGGACAGGGGACCAGCCCCAGCATTTT CASSPTRTGDQPQHF
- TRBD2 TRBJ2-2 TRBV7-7 TGTGCCATCCCGGGGGAGGGCCGCGACACCGGGGAGCTGTTTTTT CAIPGEGRDTGELFF
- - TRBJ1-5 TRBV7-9 TGTGCCAGCAGCTTACGGATGGGGCCCCAGCATTTT CASSLRMGPQHF
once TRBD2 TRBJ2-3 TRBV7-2 TGTGCCAGCAGCTTAGTAGCGGGAGAAACAGATACGCAGTATTTT CASSLVAGETDTQYF
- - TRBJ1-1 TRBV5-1 TGCGCCAGCAGCTCGGACAGACCGAACACTGAAGCTTTCTTT CASSSDRPNTEAFF
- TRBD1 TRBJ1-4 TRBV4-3 TGCGCCAGCGCTCGACAGGGGGGGGAAAAACTGTTTTTT CASARQGGEKLFF
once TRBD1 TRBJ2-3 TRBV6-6 TGTGCCAGCAGTTACGGGCGTGACAGGGGGCGAGATACGCAGTATTTT CASSYGRDRGRDTQYF
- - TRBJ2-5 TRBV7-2 TGTGCCAGCAGCCCACCCGGCTCCCGAGAGACCCAGTACTTC CASSPPGSRETQYF
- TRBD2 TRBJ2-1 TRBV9 TGTGCCAGCAGCGTTAGTACCACTAGCGGGAAATACAATGAGCAGTTCTTC CASSVSTTSGKYNEQFF
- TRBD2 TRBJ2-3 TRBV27 TGTGCCAGCAGAAGACTAGCGGGAAAGGTAGATACGCAGTATTTT CASRRLAGKVDTQYF
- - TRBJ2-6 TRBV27 TGTGCCAGCCGCCCCTCTGGGGCCAACGTCCTGACTTTC CASRPSGANVLTF
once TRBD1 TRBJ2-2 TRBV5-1 TGCGCCAGCAGCCCCGGGACAGGGAACACCGGGGAGCTGTTTTTT CASSPGTGNTGELFF
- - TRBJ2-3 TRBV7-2 TGTGCCAGCAGCTTAGGACCCAGACGCACAGATACGCAGTATTTT CASSLGPRRTDTQYF
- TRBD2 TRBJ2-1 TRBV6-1 TGTGCCAGCAGTGAAGGCCTAGGGGTAGCGGGAACCAATGAGCAGTTCTTC CASSEGLGVAGTNEQFF
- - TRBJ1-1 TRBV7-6 TGTGCCAGCAGCTTAGACCCCCGGGGCACTGAAGCTTTCTTT CASSLDPRGTEAFF
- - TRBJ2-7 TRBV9 TGTGCCAGCAGCACCCCTGGTGGGGACGAGCAGTACTTC CASSTPGGDEQYF
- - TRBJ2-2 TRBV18 TGTGCCAGCTCACCTTCGAACACCGGGGAGCTGTTTTTT CASSPSNTGELFF
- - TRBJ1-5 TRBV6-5 TGTGCCAGCAGTTATGGCCAGAATTACCAGCCCCAGCATTTT CASSYGQNYQPQHF
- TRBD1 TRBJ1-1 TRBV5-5 TGTGCCAGCAGCCCACCCGGGACAGAGAGAATGAACACTGAAGCTTTCTTT CASSPPGTERMNTEAFF
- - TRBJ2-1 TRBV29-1 TGCAGCGTTGGCATGGGGGCCTACAATGAGCAGTTCTTC CSVGMGAYNEQFF
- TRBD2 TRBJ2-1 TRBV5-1 TGCGCCAGCAGCTTGTCGACTAGCGGTCGCCATGAGCAGTTCTTC CASSLSTSGRHEQFF
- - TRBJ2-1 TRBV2 TGTGCCAGCGGCCCGTGGAACGGGAATGAGCAGTTCTTC CASGPWNGNEQFF
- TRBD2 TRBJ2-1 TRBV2 TGTGCCAGCAGGGGCCTAGCGGGAGGCTCCTACAATGAGCAGTTCTTC CASRGLAGGSYNEQFF
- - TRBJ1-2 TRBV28 TGTGCCAGCAGCCCGACCCTTGGGGATGGCTACACCTTC CASSPTLGDGYTF
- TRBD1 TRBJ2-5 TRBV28 TGTGCCAGCACCACCCCGACAGGGTTACGGAAGACCCAGTACTTC CASTTPTGLRKTQYF
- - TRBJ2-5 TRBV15 TGTGCCACCAGCTCCAGGGATGGAGAGACCCAGTACTTC CATSSRDGETQYF
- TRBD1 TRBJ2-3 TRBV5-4 TGTGCCAGCAGCTTGGGGGACAGGGGAGGTACGCAGTATTTT CASSLGDRGGTQYF
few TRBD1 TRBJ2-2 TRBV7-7 TGTGCCAGCAGCCCCCGGACAGGTGATAACACCGGGGAGCTGTTTTTT CASSPRTGDNTGELFF
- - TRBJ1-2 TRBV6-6 TGTGCCAGCAACCTACAGGGCCAGAACTATGGCTACACCTTC CASNLQGQNYGYTF
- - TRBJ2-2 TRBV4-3 TGCGCCAGCAGCCAAGAGGGTGGTCCCGGGAGGAACACCGGGGAGCTGTTTTTT CASSQEGGPGRNTGELFF
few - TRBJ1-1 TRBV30 TGTGCCTGGAGTCTACAATCGAACACTGAAGCTTTCTTT CAWSLQSNTEAFF
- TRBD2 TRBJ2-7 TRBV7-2 TGTGCCAGCAGCTTACAACTAGCGGCGCACTACGAGCAGTACTTC CASSLQLAAHYEQYF
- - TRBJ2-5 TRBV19 TGTGCCAGTAGTATAATTTTGGGGACCACGGAAGAGACCCAGTACTTC CASSIILGTTEETQYF
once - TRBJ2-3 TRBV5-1 TGCGCCAGCAGCCCCGCCGGGCGATCAGATACGCAGTATTTT CASSPAGRSDTQYF
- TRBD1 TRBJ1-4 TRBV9 TGTGCCAGCAGCGGGGACAGGGGTTTTGAAAAACTGTTTTTT CASSGDRGFEKLFF
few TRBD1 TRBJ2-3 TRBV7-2 TGTGCCAGCAGCTTAGCGGACAGGGCGGGAACAGATACGCAGTATTTT CASSLADRAGTDTQYF
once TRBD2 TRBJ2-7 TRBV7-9 TGTGCCAGCAGGGCCCTTGGAGGGCGGGGGAGCTCCTACGAGCAGTACTTC CASRALGGRGSSYEQYF
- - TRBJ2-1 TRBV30 TGTGCCTGGAGTGGGTGGGGCTCCTACAATGAGCAGTTCTTC CAWSGWGSYNEQFF
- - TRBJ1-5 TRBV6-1 TGTGCCAGCTGGGGGAAGGCCTACCTTAATCAGCCCCAGCATTTT CASWGKAYLNQPQHF
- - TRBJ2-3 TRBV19 TGTGCCAGTAGCGACCGAACCACAGATACGCAGTATTTT CASSDRTTDTQYF
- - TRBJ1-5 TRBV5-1 TGCGCCAGCAGCTATTTGTCAGGGCGAGATCAGCCCCAGCATTTT CASSYLSGRDQPQHF
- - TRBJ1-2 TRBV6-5 TGTGCCAGCAGAGTAGGCGGAGGGAACTATGGCTACACCTTC CASRVGGGNYGYTF